Here is one T cell receptor beta chain with its context. Its specificity is unknown. This record comes from a study of T cells in Graves' hyperthyroidism and ophthalmopathy. Findings of the study overall: With a median lead of around 6.7 months before onset, the model predicted ophthalmopathy. Blood also showed most of the thyroid clonotypes that were expanded above 0.001.

Ophthalmopathy patients showed a Clinical Activity Score of at least 3, NOSPECS grade of at least 4 and duration under 3 months. A roughly 9.7 ml volume of fresh peripheral blood provided the PBMCs. TCR beta CDR3 sequences were amplified from RNA transcripts. RT-PCR in the first round (using the HTBI primer set) targeted the TCR CDR3. TCRdb fed the multiplex PCR reads into MiXCR, producing one record per CDR3 protein. This repertoire shows over 45,000 distinct CDR3 sequences, roughly 50% found once; its top ten account for over 8%. The TCR was taken from a woman aged 45-59 years with Graves' ophthalmopathy. The sample comprised blood.

The CDR3 loop reads CASTRAQGNTEAFF. The CDR3 nucleotides are TGTGCCAGCACTAGGGCCCAGGGGAACACTGAAGCTTTCTTT. The chain combines TRBV2 with TRBJ1-1; D possibly corresponds to TRBD1 (5 bases). The CDR3 length is 14 residues. The V end lost 7 bases, the J end lost 1 base, and 13 bases lay between the germline ends. Per germline, CDR1 SNHLY and CDR2 FYNNEI.